The entry below describes one T cell receptor (beta chain). Its antigen is still unknown. Nothing much larger sits one base from this clone, and base qualities are not available. This sample is drawn from a study of post-analysis software for immune sequencing data (dated by TCRdb to the mid-2010s). Background on the whole study: Recorded disease courses included relapsing-remitting, secondary progressive and progressive-relapsing multiple sclerosis, with some patients lacking subtype annotation. Patient repertoires were compared against roughly 10 previously published healthy control repertoires from donors aged roughly 6 to 26 years. A subset of samples was prepared in parallel using single-end sample barcoding, then pooled and co-amplified after Illumina adapter ligation.

Library creation used PCR. TCRdb shows the sequencer as Illumina HiSeq 2500. To reduce PCR and sequencing biases, unique molecular identifiers were incorporated into the TCR beta cDNA libraries. Per 1 to 10 million input T cells, 500,000 or so cDNA molecules were obtained, such that each molecule approximated one T cell. Patient libraries were prepared and sequenced with the same protocol used for the earlier healthy control dataset. Within a given batch, samples were prepared together, multiplexed and sequenced on the same HiSeq lane. The original pipeline was this. MIGEC handled the raw barcoded reads, throwing out single-read molecular identifier groups before consensus assembly and CDR3 extraction. VDJtools was used for post-analysis of the clonotype tables, and diversity was normalized by down-sampling every dataset to the size of the smallest sample. To correct batch-related cross-sample contamination, repertoire overlap clustering matched CDR3 amino acid sequences but not nucleotide sequences. TCRdb trimmed the raw reads at Q25, called clones with MiXCR and kept productive beta chains. CDR3 protein duplicates are merged, each entry listing the most common genes and DNA. The V and J calls come from TCRdb's annotation, not from the publication. The table for this sample lists around 700,000 distinct CDR3 sequences; roughly three fifths of them were counted only once. The ten largest clonotypes hold about 11% of the sample.

The research as a whole found: The control group was slightly older than the multiple sclerosis patient group. Strong co-clustering of samples prepared in the same batch was shown by direct clustering with F measure, prompting a batch-effect correction. Patients showed significantly higher frequencies than controls for five TRBV segments, among them TRBV5-6, TRBV5-1 and TRBV20-1. Compared with controls, multiple sclerosis patients had significantly lower normalized Chao1 diversity, a finding suggesting substantial peripheral T-cell clonal expansion.

The CDR3, from cysteine to phenylalanine, totals 13 residues. The entry retains the CDR3 DNA only, 39 bases that are in frame from base 1. CDR1 and CDR2 are drawn from the germline V gene (reference sequence): DFQATT, SNEGSKA. A distance of 10 bases separates the germline ends of V and J, which lose 5 bases and 2 bases respectively. TCR beta repertoires were profiled from peripheral blood of roughly twelve young patients with multiple sclerosis to demonstrate the VDJtools post-analysis software. The patients with multiple sclerosis were children and adolescents between about 6 and 17 years of age. This TCR came from a girl aged 2-15 years with multiple sclerosis. Here the chain combines TRBV20-1 and TRBJ2-4, and TRBD1 may be the D gene, going by 5 matching bases. Sample: blood. CDR3 loop: CSAPGATKNIQYF. The bases read TGCAGTGCTCCTGGGGCGACCAAAAACATTCAGTACTTC.